The entry that follows covers one T cell receptor beta chain sequence. The antigen is not known. Trimming cost V 3 bases and J 0 bases; bases outside gene matches: 7. The CDR3 is made up of 16 amino acids. The V gene's germline CDR1 is SGDLS and CDR2 YYNGEE. This specimen comes from a study of T-cell memory formation after mild COVID-19. Study-level results: Most CD4+ clones that shrank were in CM and EM, while CD8+ ones turned up in EMRA. A subset of responding clones appeared in pre-infection memory, suggesting cross-reactive memory joined. Specificity for SARS-CoV-2 was not confirmed among the second-wave clones peaking on day 37.

After 5'RACE with constant-segment primers, TCR alpha and TCR beta cDNA libraries carrying sample barcodes and UMIs were obtained. TCRdb used MiXCR to reprocess the 5' RACE reads, holding one entry per CDR3 protein. The sample carries 450,000 to 650,000 distinct CDR3 sequences, around 21% recorded once. The source material was PBMCs or a T cell subset sorted from them (not recorded which). The V call is TRBV9, the J call TRBJ2-3; TRBD2 matches at 7 bases. This receptor was obtained from an adult woman who had mild COVID-19 (a few samples of this study predate the infection). Cell type and time point are not known. The CDR3 reads CASSADTGGSTDTQYF. DNA of the CDR3: TGTGCCAGCAGCGCCGATACGGGGGGTAGCACAGATACGCAGTATTTT.